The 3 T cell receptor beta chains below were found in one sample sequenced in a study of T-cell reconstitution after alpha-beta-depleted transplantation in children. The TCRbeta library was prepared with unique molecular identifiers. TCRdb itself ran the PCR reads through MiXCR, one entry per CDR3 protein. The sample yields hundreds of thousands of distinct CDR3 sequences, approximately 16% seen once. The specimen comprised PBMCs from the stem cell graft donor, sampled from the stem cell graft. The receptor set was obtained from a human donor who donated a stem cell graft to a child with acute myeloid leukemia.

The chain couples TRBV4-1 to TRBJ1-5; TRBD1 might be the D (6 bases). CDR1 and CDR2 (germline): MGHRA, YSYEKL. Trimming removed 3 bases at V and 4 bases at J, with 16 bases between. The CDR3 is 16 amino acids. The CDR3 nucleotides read TGCGCCAGCAGCCAGGCTCCACAGGGTTGGAATCAGCCCCAGCATTTT. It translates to CASSQAPQGWNQPQHF.

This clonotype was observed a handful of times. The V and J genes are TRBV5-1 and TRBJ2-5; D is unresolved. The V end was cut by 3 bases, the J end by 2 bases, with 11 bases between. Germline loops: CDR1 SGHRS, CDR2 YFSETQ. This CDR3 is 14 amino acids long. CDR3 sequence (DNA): TGCGCCAGCAGCTCCGTTGGGATGCAAGAGACCCAGTACTTC. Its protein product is CASSSVGMQETQYF.

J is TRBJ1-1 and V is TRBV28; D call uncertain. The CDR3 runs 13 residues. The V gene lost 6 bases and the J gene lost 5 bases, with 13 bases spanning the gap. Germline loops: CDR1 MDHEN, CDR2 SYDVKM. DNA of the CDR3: TGTGCCAGCAGCGAAACTACAAGGACTGAAGCTTTCTTT. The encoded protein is CASSETTRTEAFF.